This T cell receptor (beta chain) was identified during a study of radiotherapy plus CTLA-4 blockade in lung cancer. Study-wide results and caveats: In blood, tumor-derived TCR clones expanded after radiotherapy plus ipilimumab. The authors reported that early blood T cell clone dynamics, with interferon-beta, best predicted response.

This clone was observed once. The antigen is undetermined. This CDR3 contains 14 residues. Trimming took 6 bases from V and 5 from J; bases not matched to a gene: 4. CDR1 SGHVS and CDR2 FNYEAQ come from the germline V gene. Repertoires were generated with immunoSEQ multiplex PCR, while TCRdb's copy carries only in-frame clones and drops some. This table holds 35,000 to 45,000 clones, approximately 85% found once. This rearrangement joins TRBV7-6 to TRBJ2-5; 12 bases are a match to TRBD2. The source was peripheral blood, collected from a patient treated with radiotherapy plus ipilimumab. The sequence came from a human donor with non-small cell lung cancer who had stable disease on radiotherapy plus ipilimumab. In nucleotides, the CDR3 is TGTGCCAGCAGTTGGACTAGCGGGACGGAGACCCAGTACTTC. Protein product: CASSWTSGTETQYF.